These 26 T cell receptor beta chains were sequenced from one sample in a study of monozygotic twins with inflammatory bowel disease. TCRdb re-called the 5' RACE reads and gives one entry per CDR3 protein, without DNA. The data show fewer than 200,000 distinct CDR3 sequences, and the top ten clones hold under 3.5%. The sequenced material came from blood. The source of these receptors is a human donor with ulcerative colitis or Crohn's disease, or a healthy co-twin of an affected twin (not recorded which).

The V call is TRBV12-3 or TRBV12-4, the J call TRBJ2-7; TCRdb designates TRBD1, a call that cannot be tested without DNA. The CDR3 runs 11 residues. CDR3 amino acids: CASSSGVAQYF.

The chain is built from TRBV6-4 and TRBJ2-1; TCRdb gives TRBD2 as the D gene, but with no DNA this cannot be confirmed. The CDR3 covers 13 residues. CDR1 is MRHNA, CDR2 SNTAGT, per germline. CDR3 protein: CASSERLENEQFF.

J is TRBJ2-1 and V is TRBV5-1; without DNA, the TCRdb call of TRBD1 cannot be checked. The CDR3 totals 12 residues. Germline V lookup: CDR1 SGHRS, CDR2 YFSETQ. CDR3 sequence reads: CASSWTGVEQFF.

The chain is built from TRBV5-1 and TRBJ2-7; as DNA is missing, the TRBD1 call by TCRdb cannot be tested. Germline CDR1 SGHRS, CDR2 YFSETQ. This CDR3 is 15 amino acids long. The CDR3 spells CASSFTQGNTYEQYF. The full variable domain, rest sourced from reference TRBV5-1 and TRBJ2-7, is KAGVTQTPRYLIKTRGQQVTLSCSPISGHRSVSWYQQTPGQGLQFLFEYFSETQRNKGNFPGRFSGRQFSNSRSEMNVSTLELGDSALYLCASSFTQGNTYEQYFGPGTRLTVT.

This chain uses TRBV7-2 with TRBJ2-7; TCRdb's assignment of TRBD1 cannot be checked, as there is no DNA. CDR1 and CDR2 (germline): SGHTA, FQGNSA. This CDR3 comprises 16 residues. CDR3 in amino acids: CASSLRGQGTSYEQYF.

This chain links TRBV25-1 with TRBJ2-5; the D call from TCRdb, TRBD1, cannot be confirmed without DNA. CDR3 length: 15 amino acids. From germline, CDR1 is MGHDK and CDR2 SYGVNS. CDR3 amino acids: CASSPNRGQQETQYF.

V gene TRBV21-1 combines with J gene TRBJ2-1; TCRdb gives TRBD2 as the D gene, but with no DNA this cannot be confirmed. TRBV21-1 counts as a pseudogene. The CDR3 runs to 14 residues. This chain's CDR3 is CASSKERERDEQFF.

The chain combines TRBV7-3 with TRBJ2-1; TCRdb lists TRBD1, though no DNA is available to test this call. The CDR3 covers 13 residues. Germline lookup yields CDR1 SGHTA and CDR2 FQGTGA. The CDR3 loop is CASSSPPFYEQFF.

The V gene is TRBV29-1, the J gene TRBJ1-2; without DNA, the TCRdb call of TRBD1 cannot be checked. In germline, CDR1 is SQVTM, CDR2 ANQGSEA. The CDR3 consists of 13 residues. The CDR3 here is CSASTGADYGYTF.

The chain uses TRBV19 and TRBJ1-2. This CDR3 has 14 amino acids. Germline V lookup: CDR1 LNHDA, CDR2 SQIVND (reference sequence). CDR3 loop: CASSILAEGYGYTF.

The V gene is TRBV7-9, the J gene TRBJ1-5; the TCRdb D gene call, TRBD1, has no DNA to confirm it. The CDR3 runs 15 residues. Germline V gene data show CDR1 as SEHNR and CDR2 as FQNEAQ (reference sequence). CDR3 residues: CASTSIQGRGQPQHF.

CDR3 region: CATLGGAVNEQFF. The rearrangement links TRBV10-2 to TRBJ2-1; TCRdb indicates TRBD2, and absent DNA this call remains unverified. Germline CDR1 WSHSY, CDR2 SAAADI. The CDR3 is 13 amino acids.

The CDR3: CASSPKGGQILNTEAFF. The rearrangement joins TRBV5-1 to TRBJ1-1; TCRdb returns TRBD1, unconfirmable since there is no DNA. The CDR3 runs to 17 residues. Germline loops: CDR1 SGHRS, CDR2 YFSETQ. Drawing the rest from reference TRBV5-1 and TRBJ1-1, the complete variable domain is KAGVTQTPRYLIKTRGQQVTLSCSPISGHRSVSWYQQTPGQGLQFLFEYFSETQRNKGNFPGRFSGRQFSNSRSEMNVSTLELGDSALYLCASSPKGGQILNTEAFFGQGTRLTVV.

The chain links TRBV14 to TRBJ2-1. The CDR3 is made up of 14 amino acids. Germline CDR1 reads SGHDN; CDR2 reads FVKESK. Here the CDR3 reads CASSLFRVDNEQFF. The full variable domain, completed using reference TRBV14 and TRBJ2-1, is EAGVTQFPSHSVIEKGQTVTLRCDPISGHDNLYWYRRVMGKEIKFLLHFVKESKQDESGMPNNRFLAERTGGTYSTLKVQPAELEDSGVYFCASSLFRVDNEQFFGPGTRLTVL.

This chain connects TRBV11-1 to TRBJ2-7; TCRdb's D gene call, TRBD1, goes unchecked for lack of DNA. This CDR3 region has 16 residues. Germline CDR1 is SGHAT and CDR2 is FQDESV (reference sequence). CDR3 in amino acids: CASSFQGATVRDEQYF. The complete variable domain, with remaining parts taken from reference TRBV11-1 and TRBJ2-7, reads EAEVAQSPRYKITEKSQAVAFWCDPISGHATLYWYRQILGQGPELLVQFQDESVVDDSQLPKDRFSAERLKGVDSTLKIQPAELGDSAMYLCASSFQGATVRDEQYFGPGTRLTVT.

J is TRBJ2-1 and V is TRBV2; TCRdb calls TRBD2, which cannot be checked without DNA. The CDR3 runs 14 residues. Germline lookup yields CDR1 SNHLY and CDR2 FYNNEI. CDR3 sequence reads: CASGFKGNYNEQFF.

V gene TRBV6-2 or TRBV6-3 combines with J gene TRBJ2-5; without DNA, the TCRdb call of TRBD1 cannot be checked. The germline V gene has CDR1 MNHEY and CDR2 SVGEGT. CDR3 length: 16 amino acids. The CDR3 sequence is CASSYLTAGQQETQYF.

The chain is built from TRBV6-1 and TRBJ1-3; TCRdb returns TRBD1, unconfirmable since there is no DNA. The CDR3 has 17 residues. Germline V gene sequence: CDR1 MNHNS, CDR2 SASEGT. The CDR3 loop reads CASRRVSHRVSGNNIYF.

V and J are TRBV6-1 and TRBJ2-3; there is no DNA to check the TCRdb D call of TRBD2. Germline CDR1 MNHNS, CDR2 SASEGT. The CDR3 extends over 12 amino acids. CDR3 sequence: CASPGTTDTQYF.

The chain has TRBV19 and TRBJ2-7; TCRdb selects TRBD2, and the lack of DNA leaves this call unchecked. Per germline, CDR1 LNHDA and CDR2 SQIVND (reference sequence). CDR3 length: 15 amino acids. This chain's CDR3 is CASRAVRSGSYEQYF.

This chain connects TRBV27 to TRBJ2-1; TCRdb's D call, TRBD1, is unchecked because there is no DNA. Germline V lookup: CDR1 MNHEY, CDR2 SMNVEV (reference sequence). This CDR3 is built from 14 residues. The CDR3 loop is CASSFNRGIDEQFF.

This sequence joins TRBV5-1 and TRBJ2-7; the D call from TCRdb, TRBD2, cannot be confirmed without DNA. The CDR3 has 16 amino acids. CDR1 SGHRS and CDR2 YFSETQ come from the germline V gene. CDR3 loop: CASRVMSGEGSYEQYF.

The chain employs TRBV6-2 or TRBV6-3 and TRBJ1-2; the D call of TRBD1 rests on TCRdb alone, since no DNA is present to check it. The CDR3 loop spans 13 amino acids. CDR1 is MNHEY and CDR2 is SVGEGT in the germline V gene. This CDR3 reads CASILETGDGYTF.

The rearrangement uses TRBV10-2 and TRBJ2-3; with no DNA, the TCRdb D assignment of TRBD1 cannot be verified. Germline loops: CDR1 WSHSY, CDR2 SAAADI. The CDR3 covers 14 residues. The chain's CDR3 is CASNRGEVGDTQYF.

This chain uses TRBV24-1 with TRBJ2-3; the D call from TCRdb, TRBD2, cannot be confirmed without DNA. This CDR3 region has 14 residues. Germline V lookup: CDR1 KGHDR, CDR2 SFDVKD. This chain's CDR3 is CATSLAGASDTQYF.

The rearrangement uses TRBV20-1 and TRBJ1-5; TCRdb designates TRBD1, a call that cannot be tested without DNA. Germline assignment: CDR1 DFQATT and CDR2 SNEGSKA (reference sequence). The CDR3 has 15 amino acids. The CDR3 loop is CSARGTDYSNQPQHF.